These 6 T cell receptor beta chains were sequenced from one sample in a study of early T cells in non-severe SARS-CoV-2 infection. From the 5' RACE reads, TCRdb called clonotypes with MiXCR, one entry per CDR3 protein. The sample yields about 77,000 distinct CDR3 sequences, 16% seen once. The sample comprised whole blood. These receptors were taken from an adult who was a healthcare worker with PCR-confirmed SARS-CoV-2 infection or an uninfected control (not recorded which).

The chain links TRBV5-1 to TRBJ2-1; no clear D gene. CDR3 length: 11 residues. Germline V lookup: CDR1 SGHRS, CDR2 YFSETQ. With 4 bases removed from V and 8 bases from J, the gap between germline ends came to 7 bases. This CDR3 is CASSDLDEQFF. CDR3 coding DNA: TGCGCCAGCAGCGACCTCGATGAGCAGTTCTTC.

The chain carries TRBV29-1 and TRBJ2-1; 10 nucleotides align to TRBD1. CDR1 is SQVTM and CDR2 is ANQGSEA in the germline V gene. Trimming at V came to 7 bases and at J to 3 bases, leaving 6 bases not matched to a gene. This CDR3 has 14 residues. This CDR3 reads CSATTGGFYNEQFF. In DNA form, the CDR3 reads TGCAGCGCAACGACAGGGGGCTTCTACAATGAGCAGTTCTTC.

There are a few counts of this clonotype. The rearrangement links TRBV4-1 to TRBJ1-1; D is unresolved. The CDR3 has 15 amino acids. CDR1 is MGHRA, CDR2 YSYEKL, per germline. Trimming left V 2 bases short and J 4 bases short, with 14 bases between. Here the CDR3 DNA reads TGCGCCAGCAGCCAAAGTCCTCTCCGGGGCACTGAAGCTTTCTTT. Protein product: CASSQSPLRGTEAFF.

The chain carries TRBV5-1 and TRBJ2-1; 12 positions match TRBD2. V lost 0 bases to trimming and J lost 6 bases; unmatched junction nucleotides: 1. This CDR3 spans 15 amino acids. CDR1 and CDR2 (germline): SGHRS, YFSETQ. CDR3 sequence reads: CASSLELAGGNEQFF. DNA for the CDR3: TGCGCCAGCAGCTTGGAACTAGCGGGAGGCAATGAGCAGTTCTTC.

There are a few counts of this clonotype. This chain uses TRBV11-2 with TRBJ2-1, with D possibly matching TRBD2 (6 bases). CDR3 length: 17 residues. V shed 1 base and J shed 7 bases, with 20 bases lying between them. The germline V gene encodes CDR1 SGHAT and CDR2 FQNNGV. CDR3 region: CASSLVGRAGYTNEQFF. The CDR3 DNA reads TGTGCCAGCAGCTTAGTGGGGCGGGCGGGGTATACGAATGAGCAGTTCTTC. The full variable domain, completed using reference TRBV11-2 and TRBJ2-1, is EAGVAQSPRYKIIEKRQSVAFWCNPISGHATLYWYQQILGQGPKLLIQFQNNGVVDDSQLPKDRFSAERLKGVDSTLKIQPAKLEDSAVYLCASSLVGRAGYTNEQFFGPGTRLTVL.

This chain connects TRBV5-1 to TRBJ1-1; D is uncertain. With 4 bases removed from V and 0 bases from J, the gap between germline ends came to 7 bases. In germline, CDR1 is SGHRS, CDR2 YFSETQ. This CDR3 is built from 13 residues. CDR3: CASSRELNTEAFF. The CDR3, as DNA: TGCGCCAGCAGCAGGGAATTGAACACTGAAGCTTTCTTT.